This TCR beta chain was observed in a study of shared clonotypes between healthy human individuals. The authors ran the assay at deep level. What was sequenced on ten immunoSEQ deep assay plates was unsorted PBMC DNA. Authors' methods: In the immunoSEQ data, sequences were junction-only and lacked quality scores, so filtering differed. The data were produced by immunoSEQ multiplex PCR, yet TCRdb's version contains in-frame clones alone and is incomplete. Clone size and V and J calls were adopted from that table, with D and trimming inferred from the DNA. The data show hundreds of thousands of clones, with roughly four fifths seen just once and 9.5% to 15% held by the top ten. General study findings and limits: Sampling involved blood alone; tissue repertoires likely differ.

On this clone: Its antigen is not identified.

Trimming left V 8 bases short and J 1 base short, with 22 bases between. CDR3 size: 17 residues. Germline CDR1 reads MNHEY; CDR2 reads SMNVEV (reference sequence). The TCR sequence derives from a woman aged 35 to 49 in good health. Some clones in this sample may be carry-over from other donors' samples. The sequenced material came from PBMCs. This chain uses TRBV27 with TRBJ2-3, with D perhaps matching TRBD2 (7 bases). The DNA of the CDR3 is TGTGCCAGCTCTCCCTCAAGGGGGGGTCGTGGCACAGATACGCAGTATTTT. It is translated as CASSPSRGGRGTDTQYF.